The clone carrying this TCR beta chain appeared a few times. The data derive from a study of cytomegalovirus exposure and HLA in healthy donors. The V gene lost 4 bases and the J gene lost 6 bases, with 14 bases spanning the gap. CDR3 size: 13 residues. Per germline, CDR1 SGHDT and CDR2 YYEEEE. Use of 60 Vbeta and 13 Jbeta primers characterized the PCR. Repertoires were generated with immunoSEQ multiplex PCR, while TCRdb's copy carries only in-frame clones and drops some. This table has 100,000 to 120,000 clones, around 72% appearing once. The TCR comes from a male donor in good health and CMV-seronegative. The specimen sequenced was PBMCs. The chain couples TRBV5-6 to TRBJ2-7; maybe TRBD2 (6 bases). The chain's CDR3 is CASSARLGSEQYF. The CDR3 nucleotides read TGTGCCAGCAGCGCGAGACTAGGATCCGAGCAGTACTTC.